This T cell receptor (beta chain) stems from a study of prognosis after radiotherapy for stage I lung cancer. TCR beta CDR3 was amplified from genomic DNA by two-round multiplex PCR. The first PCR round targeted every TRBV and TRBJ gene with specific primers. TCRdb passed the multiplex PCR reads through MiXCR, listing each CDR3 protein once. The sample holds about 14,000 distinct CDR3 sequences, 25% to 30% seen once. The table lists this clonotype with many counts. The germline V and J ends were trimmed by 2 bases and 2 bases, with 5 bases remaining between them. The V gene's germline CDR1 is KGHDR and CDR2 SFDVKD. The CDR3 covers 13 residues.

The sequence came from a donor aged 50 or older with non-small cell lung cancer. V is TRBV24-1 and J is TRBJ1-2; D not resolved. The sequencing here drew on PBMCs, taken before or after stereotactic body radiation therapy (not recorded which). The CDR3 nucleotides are TGTGCCACCAGTGATTGGGGAAACTATGGCTACACCTTC. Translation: CATSDWGNYGYTF.